The 4 T cell receptor beta chains below were found in one sample sequenced in a study of blood T cell repertoires in COVID-19. The data were produced by immunoSEQ multiplex PCR, yet TCRdb's version contains in-frame clones alone and is incomplete. The sample carries 140,000 to 150,000 clones, about four fifths recorded once. The specimen was peripheral blood. The receptor source for this set is a man in his 70s who had recovered from COVID-19.

This clone was counted a few times. The chain joins TRBV15 to TRBJ2-2; TRBD2 aligns across 11 bases. Per the germline V gene, CDR1 is LNHNV and CDR2 is YYDKDF (reference sequence). V gave up 6 bases and J gave up 9 bases; unmatched junction bases: 6. This CDR3 has 14 residues. The CDR3 DNA follows: TGTGCCACCAGGGATAGCGGGAGGGGCTGGGAGCTGTTTTTT. Its protein is CATRDSGRGWELFF.

V is TRBV4-1 and J is TRBJ2-1; 8 bases map to TRBD2. Trimming at V came to 1 base and at J to 14 bases, leaving 16 bases not matched to a gene. Per the germline V gene, CDR1 is MGHRA and CDR2 is YSYEKL. This CDR3 has 16 amino acids. The CDR3 coding sequence is TGCGCCAGCAGCCAAGGGGAGGGATTAGAGCGGGAGAAGGAGTTCTTC. This encodes CASSQGEGLEREKEFF.

The rearrangement uses TRBV5-6 and TRBJ2-7; TRBD2 matches at 11 bases. The CDR3 is made up of 15 amino acids. Germline CDR1 is SGHDT and CDR2 is YYEEEE. The trim removed 0 bases at V and 2 bases at J, leaving 1 base unmatched. In DNA form, the CDR3 reads TGTGCCAGCAGCTTGGAACTAGCGGGGGCCTACGAGCAGTACTTC. It is translated as CASSLELAGAYEQYF.

This clone was seen once. The rearrangement uses TRBV5-1 and TRBJ2-5; the D gene is possibly TRBD2 (5 bases). The CDR3 runs to 15 residues. V gave up 4 bases and J gave up 5 bases, with 18 bases separating them. The germline gives CDR1 SGHRS, CDR2 YFSETQ. CDR3: CASSPRLEGGETQYF. As DNA, the CDR3 is TGCGCCAGCAGCCCCCGTCTTGAGGGTGGGGAGACCCAGTACTTC.